The 3 T cell receptor beta chains given below trace back to one sample, sequenced in a study of shared clonotypes between healthy human individuals. TCRdb keeps only in-frame clones here, not all; method: immunoSEQ multiplex PCR. The sample yields approximately 700,000 clones, less than 80% seen once. Input material: memory CD4+ T cells sorted from blood. Subset here: CD45RA-negative fraction. The receptors were sampled from a woman in her twenties or thirties in good health.

The chain is built from TRBV7-8 and TRBJ2-1; D gene unclear. The V end lost 5 bases, the J end lost 6 bases, and 8 bases lay between the germline ends. The CDR3 consists of 12 residues. CDR1 and CDR2 from the germline V gene are SGHVS and FQNEAQ. CDR3 nucleotide sequence: TGTGCCAGCAGCGATTACAGCAATGAGCAGTTCTTC. It encodes CASSDYSNEQFF.

This chain uses TRBV10-3 with TRBJ2-1; D is uncertain. The CDR3 is 13 residues long. Per germline, CDR1 ENHRY and CDR2 SYGVKD. The V and J ends lost 4 bases and 9 bases respectively, with 13 bases between them. CDR3 sequence: CAISVPEMGEQFF. CDR3 nucleotides: TGTGCCATCAGTGTACCTGAGATGGGTGAGCAGTTCTTC.

The rearrangement links TRBV15 to TRBJ2-3; 7 bases are a match to TRBD2. The V gene end was trimmed by 8 bases and the J gene end by 2 bases; junction bases not matched to a gene: 16. In germline, CDR1 is LNHNV, CDR2 YYDKDF (reference sequence). The CDR3 consists of 17 residues. For the CDR3, the DNA is TGTGCCACCGCTGCCAGGCGGGGAGCGGGGCACACAGATACGCAGTATTTT. Its protein is CATAARRGAGHTDTQYF.